The 21 T cell receptor beta chains in this list originate from one sample, sequenced in a study of cytomegalovirus exposure and HLA in healthy donors. The PCR made use of 60 Vbeta and 13 Jbeta primers. Profiling relied on immunoSEQ multiplex PCR, and the TCRdb table lists in-frame clones only, not all of them. The sample holds approximately 190,000 clones, approximately 79% seen once. The specimen sequenced was PBMCs. The receptors were gathered from a man aged 35-49 years in good health and CMV-seropositive.

This chain joins TRBV6-5 and TRBJ2-7, with TRBD2 matching 8 bases. The CDR3 is 14 residues long. J gave up 3 bases and V 5 bases, and 6 bases lay outside the gene matches. The V gene's germline CDR1 is MNHEY and CDR2 SVGAGI. The CDR3 DNA reads as TGTGCCAGCAGTCCCGGGGGGGGAAGCTACGAGCAGTACTTC. Translation: CASSPGGGSYEQYF.

The chain has TRBV11-3 and TRBJ2-2; D perhaps matches TRBD1 (6 bases). V shed 4 bases and J shed 10 bases, with 16 bases lying between them. Germline CDR1 reads SGHNT; CDR2 reads YENEEA. This CDR3 spans 14 amino acids. The CDR3 sequence is CASSYAGAPEELFF. The CDR3 coding sequence is TGTGCCAGCAGCTATGCAGGGGCCCCCGAGGAGCTGTTTTTT.

The V and J genes are TRBV10-1 and TRBJ2-5; perhaps TRBD2 as D (6 bases). Germline CDR1 WNHNN, CDR2 SYGVQD (reference sequence). The CDR3 has 14 residues. The V end was cut by 4 bases, the J end by 5 bases, with 14 bases between. This chain's CDR3 is CASSGRGIEETQYF. CDR3 in DNA: TGCGCCAGCAGTGGACGGGGGATTGAGGAGACCCAGTACTTC.

The V and J genes are TRBV28 and TRBJ1-1, with TRBD1 matching 10 bases. V lost 5 bases, J lost 5 bases, and 8 bases stayed unmatched. The CDR3 runs to 15 residues. Germline V lookup: CDR1 MDHEN, CDR2 SYDVKM. CDR3 region: CASSIRDRGFTEAFF. CDR3 nucleotide sequence: TGTGCCAGCAGTATCCGGGACAGGGGATTTACTGAAGCTTTCTTT.

The chain combines TRBV9 with TRBJ1-1, with 8 bases aligning to TRBD1. The germline V gene encodes CDR1 SGDLS and CDR2 YYNGEE. V was pared by 3 bases and J by 1 base, with 14 bases of the junction left unmatched. The CDR3 loop spans 18 amino acids. CDR3 bases: TGTGCCAGCAGCGCTTCCACGGGCAGGGGGCTTAAGAACACTGAAGCTTTCTTT. It translates to CASSASTGRGLKNTEAFF.

The rearrangement links TRBV28 to TRBJ2-4; TRBD1 aligns across 8 bases. CDR3 length: 13 residues. Germline V gene data show CDR1 as MDHEN and CDR2 as SYDVKM. With 6 bases clipped from V and 11 bases from J, the junction kept 9 bases outside the gene matches. The CDR3 nucleotides read TGTGCCAGCAGCTCCGGACAGGGCGGATTTCAGTACTTC. Residues: CASSSGQGGFQYF.

This rearrangement joins TRBV11-2 to TRBJ2-3, with TRBD2 matching over 7 bases. CDR1 and CDR2 (germline): SGHAT, FQNNGV. The CDR3 length is 14 residues. Trimming removed 7 bases from V and 6 bases from J; junction bases left unmatched: 10. This CDR3 is CASTLTSPPDTQYF. CDR3 in DNA: TGTGCCAGCACCCTGACTAGCCCTCCCGATACGCAGTATTTT.

The genes are TRBV9 and TRBJ2-7; tentatively, D is TRBD1 (6 bases). Between the trimmed V and J ends, which lost 3 bases and 6 bases, there was a span of 13 bases. Germline loops: CDR1 SGDLS, CDR2 YYNGEE. CDR3 size: 13 residues. The CDR3 loop reads CASSGGQYGEQYF. CDR3 in DNA: TGTGCCAGCAGCGGCGGACAGTATGGCGAGCAGTACTTC.

The chain joins TRBV27 to TRBJ2-2, with TRBD2 matching 8 bases. Germline lookup yields CDR1 MNHEY and CDR2 SMNVEV (reference sequence). J was trimmed by 4 bases and V by 8 bases; bases with no gene match: 3. The CDR3 consists of 13 residues. Written as DNA, the CDR3 is TGTGCCAGCTTCGGGGGGGGCACCGGGGAGCTGTTTTTT. This encodes CASFGGGTGELFF.

CDR3 in DNA: TGCAGCGTTGAGGAGGGGGGGGTTTGGGGGCGCGACTATGGCTACACCTTC. This encodes CSVEEGGVWGRDYGYTF. The chain is built from TRBV29-1 and TRBJ1-2, with a weak D call TRBD1 (6 bases). This CDR3 contains 17 residues. Germline V gives CDR1 SQVTM, CDR2 ANQGSEA. V was cut by 3 bases and J by 3 bases, with 23 bases left in between.

The chain links TRBV9 to TRBJ1-2; no reliable D call. Germline assignment: CDR1 SGDLS and CDR2 YYNGEE. Trimming took 2 bases from V and 0 from J, leaving 5 bases between them. CDR3 length: 13 residues. CDR3 amino acids: CASSVRANYGYTF. The CDR3 coding sequence is TGTGCCAGCAGCGTCCGGGCTAACTATGGCTACACCTTC.

As concerns this clone: Within the sample, other DNA sequences also encode this same CDR3. The chain uses TRBV19 and TRBJ1-5; 8 bases align to TRBD1. The germline gives CDR1 LNHDA, CDR2 SQIVND (reference sequence). Trimming at V came to 3 bases and at J to 4 bases, leaving 2 bases not matched to a gene. The CDR3 spans 14 residues. The CDR3 nucleotides read TGTGCCAGTAGTATTGGGACAGGAAATCAGCCCCAGCATTTT. This translates into CASSIGTGNQPQHF.

This chain joins TRBV9 and TRBJ2-3; 9 positions match TRBD1. Trimming cost V 0 bases and J 5 bases; bases outside gene matches: 7. CDR3 length: 16 residues. Germline CDR1 reads SGDLS; CDR2 reads YYNGEE. CDR3 in amino acids: CASSVDGTGPLDTQYF. The CDR3 DNA reads TGTGCCAGCAGCGTAGATGGGACAGGGCCCCTAGATACGCAGTATTTT.

In this sample, this clone turned up a few times. The J gene is TRBJ1-6, the V gene TRBV9; the D gene is possibly TRBD1 (5 bases). Germline values: CDR1 SGDLS, CDR2 YYNGEE. Trimming took 0 bases from V and 2 from J, leaving 9 bases between them. CDR3 length: 16 amino acids. This CDR3 is CASSVAGDPYNSPLHF. CDR3 coding DNA: TGTGCCAGCAGCGTAGCGGGGGACCCCTATAATTCACCCCTCCACTTT. The complete variable domain, with remaining parts taken from reference TRBV9 and TRBJ1-6, reads DSGVTQTPKHLITATGQRVTLRCSPRSGDLSVYWYQQSLDQGLQFLIQYYNGEERAKGNILERFSAQQFPDLHSELNLSSLELGDSALYFCASSVAGDPYNSPLHFGNGTRLTVT.

The gene calls are TRBV30 and TRBJ1-5, with 8 positions matching TRBD1. The germline CDR1 and CDR2 sequences are GTSNPN and SVGIG (reference sequence). V lost 0 bases, J lost 2 bases, and 6 bases stayed unmatched. The CDR3 totals 16 residues. In nucleotides, the CDR3 is TGTGCCTGGAGTGTACCAGGGGGCGTTGGCAATCAGCCCCAGCATTTT. This codes for CAWSVPGGVGNQPQHF.

This clone was seen a handful of times. V and J are TRBV28 and TRBJ1-2, with D possibly matching TRBD1 (5 bases). Germline V gene lookup returns CDR1 MDHEN and CDR2 SYDVKM. The V and J ends lost 3 bases and 8 bases respectively, with 13 bases between them. There are 13 residues in the CDR3. The DNA of the CDR3 is TGTGCCAGCAGTTTTACGGGGAGGGGAGGCTACACCTTC. Amino acid sequence: CASSFTGRGGYTF.

The rearrangement links TRBV19 to TRBJ2-5, with a tentative D call TRBD2 (6 bases). Deletions cut 6 bases from V and 8 bases from J, with 13 bases between. The CDR3 covers 12 residues. Germline V gene lookup returns CDR1 LNHDA and CDR2 SQIVND (reference sequence). The CDR3 region is CASRFPGGTQYF. CDR3 in DNA: TGTGCCAGTAGGTTCCCCGGGGGAACCCAGTACTTC.

CDR3 nucleotides: TGTGCCAGCAGTTTTTCAGGGCCCGGAGATGAGCAGTTCTTC. Amino acids: CASSFSGPGDEQFF. The chain carries TRBV27 and TRBJ2-1, with D possibly TRBD1 on 5 matching bases. The CDR3 runs 14 residues. In germline, CDR1 is MNHEY, CDR2 SMNVEV (reference sequence). Trimming stripped 3 bases from V and 8 bases from J, with 14 bases between.

The chain has TRBV5-1 and TRBJ2-7, with a possible D match to TRBD1 (6 bases). From germline, CDR1 is SGHRS and CDR2 YFSETQ. The CDR3 covers 12 residues. V was clipped by 4 bases and J by 4 bases, with 9 bases between them. The CDR3 reads CASSPGQYEQYF. CDR3 DNA sequence: TGCGCCAGCAGCCCTGGACAGTACGAGCAGTACTTC.

The chain uses TRBV18 and TRBJ2-7; 7 bases agree with TRBD2. The CDR3 has 13 residues. CDR1 KGHSH and CDR2 LQKENI come from the germline V gene. Losses at the gene ends were 4 bases for V and 6 bases for J; bases not matched to a gene: 6. For the CDR3, the DNA is TGTGCCAGCTCACTAAGGCGGGGGAGCGAGCAGTACTTC. Protein sequence: CASSLRRGSEQYF.

CDR3 region: CASSLGDRVYGYTF. The CDR3 nucleotides are TGCGCCAGCAGCTTGGGGGACAGGGTCTATGGCTACACCTTC. V usage is TRBV5-1 and J usage is TRBJ1-2; 9 positions agree with TRBD1. Germline V gene sequence: CDR1 SGHRS, CDR2 YFSETQ. The J segment lost 4 bases and the V segment lost 0 bases, leaving 1 base of the junction unmatched. The CDR3 consists of 14 residues. The full variable domain, completed using reference TRBV5-1 and TRBJ1-2, is KAGVTQTPRYLIKTRGQQVTLSCSPISGHRSVSWYQQTPGQGLQFLFEYFSETQRNKGNFPGRFSGRQFSNSRSEMNVSTLELGDSALYLCASSLGDRVYGYTFGSGTRLTVV.